The 30 T cell receptor beta chains given below trace back to one sample, sequenced in a study of vaccination and CD4 T cells after COVID-19. Antigens of these TCRs are unknown. Sequenced with the Oncomine TCR Beta short-read assay was DNA taken from cultured CD4+ T cells. TCRdb reprocessed the PCR reads via MiXCR and lists one record per CDR3 protein. The table has around 10,000 distinct CDR3 sequences, around 58% seen once. The treatment was: roughly 11-day PBMC culture with coronavirus spike peptide pools or control peptides (ViraFEST assay). Sequenced: CD4+ T cells from blood, cultured in vitro. These TCRs come from a human donor who had recovered from COVID-19.

The V gene is TRBV6-5, the J gene TRBJ1-5, with D maybe TRBD1 (6 bases). CDR1 MNHEY and CDR2 SVGAGI come from the germline V gene. The V and J ends lost 4 bases and 2 bases respectively, with 15 bases between them. The CDR3 is 16 amino acids. CDR3 residues: CASSSSQGIGNQPQHF. The CDR3 nucleotides are TGTGCCAGCAGTTCGTCGCAGGGGATCGGCAATCAGCCCCAGCATTTT.

V is TRBV20-1 and J is TRBJ1-2; D ambiguous. CDR3 length: 13 residues. Germline V CDR1 and CDR2: DFQATT, SNEGSKA (reference sequence). Deletions cut 0 bases from V and 1 base from J, with 6 bases between. CDR3 protein: CSAREHSNYGYTF. The CDR3 nucleotides are TGCAGTGCTAGAGAGCACAGTAACTATGGCTACACCTTC.

CDR3: CASSIGQFPSNQPQHF. The CDR3 DNA follows: TGTGCCAGTAGTATAGGACAGTTTCCTAGCAATCAGCCCCAGCATTTT. The chain carries TRBV19 and TRBJ1-5; the D gene is possibly TRBD1 (5 bases). Germline lookup yields CDR1 LNHDA and CDR2 SQIVND (reference sequence). This CDR3 is built from 16 residues. The V gene lost 1 base and the J gene lost 0 bases, with 10 bases spanning the gap.

The rearrangement joins TRBV6-1 to TRBJ2-5; D remains ambiguous. The length of the CDR3 is 15 residues. Germline V gene lookup returns CDR1 MNHNS and CDR2 SASEGT. V gave up 7 bases and J gave up 1 base, with 16 bases separating them. This CDR3 is CASISSRLAQETQYF. The CDR3 bases are TGTGCCAGCATATCGTCCCGGCTGGCCCAAGAGACCCAGTACTTC.

The V gene is TRBV12-3 or TRBV12-4, the J gene TRBJ2-3; D tentatively fits TRBD1 or TRBD2 (5 bases each). V was pared by 1 base and J by 4 bases, with 6 bases between. The CDR3 sequence is 13 residues long. The CDR3 sequence: CASSLVGADTQYF. CDR3 nucleotides: TGTGCCAGCAGTTTAGTGGGGGCAGATACGCAGTATTTT.

The chain joins TRBV14 to TRBJ2-2; the D is unclear. CDR1 and CDR2 from the germline V gene are SGHDN and FVKESK. The ends were cut back, 0 bases at V and 7 bases at J, with 9 bases in the middle. This CDR3 has 14 amino acids. The CDR3 sequence is CASSQDTYGGELFF. The CDR3 DNA sequence: TGTGCCAGCAGCCAAGATACGTATGGCGGGGAGCTGTTTTTT.

This clonotype has a handful of counts. This chain joins TRBV7-6 and TRBJ2-5, with TRBD2 identical over 13 bases. The CDR3 has 17 residues. The V gene's germline CDR1 is SGHVS and CDR2 FNYEAQ. J lost 1 base, V lost 5 bases, and 7 bases had no gene match. The CDR3 nucleotides are TGTGCCAGCAGCCATCGATGGACTAGCGGGAGCCAAGAGACCCAGTACTTC. It yields the protein CASSHRWTSGSQETQYF.

The V gene is TRBV24-1, the J gene TRBJ2-3; possibly TRBD1 for D (5 bases). V lost 0 bases and J lost 0, with 9 bases in between. The CDR3 contains 16 residues. CDR1 and CDR2 from the germline V gene are KGHDR and SFDVKD. The CDR3 loop reads CATSDLNWTSTDTQYF. DNA of the CDR3: TGTGCCACCAGTGATTTGAATTGGACAAGCACAGATACGCAGTATTTT.

This sequence joins TRBV7-9 and TRBJ2-5, with no clear D. The V gene's germline CDR1 is SEHNR and CDR2 FQNEAQ (reference sequence). Trimming shortened V by 1 base and J by 0 bases, and 9 bases separated the two germline ends. CDR3 length equals 15 residues. The CDR3 loop is CASSLGKWYQETQYF. Written as DNA, the CDR3 is TGTGCCAGCAGCTTAGGGAAGTGGTACCAAGAGACCCAGTACTTC.

This chain connects TRBV20-1 to TRBJ2-3; TRBD2 matches 11 bases. In germline, CDR1 is DFQATT, CDR2 SNEGSKA (reference sequence). V was clipped by 2 bases and J by 2 bases; unmatched bases: 6. This CDR3 has 16 residues. The CDR3 nucleotides are TGCAGTGCTAGAAGACCTAGCGGGGGGTTCACAGATACGCAGTATTTT. It specifies CSARRPSGGFTDTQYF.

The chain is built from TRBV15 and TRBJ1-2; TRBD1 might be the D (5 bases). There are 15 residues in the CDR3. Germline lookup yields CDR1 LNHNV and CDR2 YYDKDF (reference sequence). V was trimmed by 3 bases and J by 2 bases, leaving 13 bases between them. In DNA, the CDR3 is TGTGCCACCAGCAGGGAAGCGGGGGGGAACTATGGCTACACCTTC. Its translation: CATSREAGGNYGYTF.

The gene calls are TRBV20-1 and TRBJ1-1, with TRBD1 as a possible D gene (5 bases). With 5 bases removed from V and 2 bases from J, the gap between germline ends came to 15 bases. The V gene's germline CDR1 is DFQATT and CDR2 SNEGSKA (reference sequence). The CDR3 extends over 14 amino acids. As DNA, the CDR3 is TGCAGTGCTCCCCAGCGGGGCCTCAACACTGAAGCTTTCTTT. This codes for CSAPQRGLNTEAFF.

V is TRBV6-1 and J is TRBJ2-3; 7 bases map to TRBD1. This CDR3 is built from 15 residues. Germline CDR1 is MNHNS and CDR2 is SASEGT. V lost 4 bases to trimming and J lost 3 bases; unmatched junction nucleotides: 7. This CDR3 reads CASSGTGVQTDTQYF. The DNA for the CDR3 is TGTGCCAGCAGTGGAACAGGGGTCCAGACAGATACGCAGTATTTT.

This chain joins TRBV10-2 and TRBJ1-5, with 11 bases lining up with TRBD1. The V gene end was trimmed by 5 bases and the J gene end by 5 bases; junction bases not matched to a gene: 5. Germline lookup yields CDR1 WSHSY and CDR2 SAAADI. The CDR3 is 15 residues long. DNA of the CDR3: TGCGCCAGCAGTTCCGGACAGGGGGCTCATCAGCCCCAGCATTTT. Its protein is CASSSGQGAHQPQHF.

This clonotype has more than one count but fewer than ten. The chain carries TRBV12-3 or TRBV12-4 and TRBJ1-5; TRBD1 aligns across 9 bases. Germline trimming cut 5 bases from V and 5 bases from J; bases unmatched to any gene: 4. CDR3 size: 14 residues. CDR3 coding DNA: TGTGCCAGCAGTAGGACAGGGGAGGATCAGCCCCAGCATTTT. Translation gives CASSRTGEDQPQHF.

The rearrangement joins TRBV30 to TRBJ1-2; D is undetermined. The CDR3 is 12 residues long. Germline V gives CDR1 GTSNPN, CDR2 SVGIG (reference sequence). Between the trimmed V and J ends, which lost 3 bases and 8 bases, there was a span of 13 bases. The CDR3 region has the DNA TGTGCCTGGAGCCCCTCAATTTGGGGCTACACCTTC. Amino acid sequence: CAWSPSIWGYTF.

This clonotype came up a few times. This chain uses TRBV10-1 with TRBJ1-5; D is ambiguous. The CDR3 runs to 13 residues. V dropped 3 bases and J dropped 2 bases, with 5 bases sitting between them. CDR1 is WNHNN and CDR2 is SYGVQD in the germline V gene (reference sequence). The CDR3 DNA reads TGCGCCAGCAGTGACGGGGGCAATCAGCCCCAGCATTTT. Its translation: CASSDGGNQPQHF.

CDR3 sequence (DNA): TGTGCCAGCAGCTTAACGGCAGGGGGCCTGATCGGCTACACCTTC. It specifies CASSLTAGGLIGYTF. The gene calls are TRBV7-3 and TRBJ1-2; 8 bases agree with TRBD1. V was pared by 0 bases and J by 8 bases, with 8 bases of the junction left unmatched. CDR3 length: 15 amino acids. CDR1 and CDR2 from the germline V gene are SGHTA and FQGTGA.

This clonotype was observed a handful of times. The chain employs TRBV19 and TRBJ1-1, with 8 bases fitting TRBD1. Germline V CDR1 and CDR2: LNHDA, SQIVND (reference sequence). The length of the CDR3 is 13 residues. V shed 6 bases and J 3 bases; nucleotides not matched to a gene: 3. The chain's CDR3 is CASSTTGDTEAFF. The CDR3 coding sequence is TGTGCCAGTAGCACGACAGGGGACACTGAAGCTTTCTTT.

This chain links TRBV7-2 with TRBJ1-4; D may be TRBD1 (5 bases). Trimming removed 1 base at V and 7 bases at J, with 10 bases between. The CDR3 runs 14 residues. Germline V gives CDR1 SGHTA, CDR2 FQGNSA. The chain's CDR3 is CASSLVAGTEKLFF. CDR3 in DNA: TGTGCCAGCAGCTTAGTGGCAGGGACTGAAAAACTGTTTTTT.

V and J are TRBV6-1 and TRBJ2-1; TRBD2 matches at 13 bases. Germline trimming cut 5 bases from V and 7 bases from J; bases unmatched to any gene: 8. This CDR3 spans 16 amino acids. CDR1 MNHNS and CDR2 SASEGT come from the germline V gene. The DNA for the CDR3 is TGTGCCAGCAGTCGTGGACTAGCGGGAGTACGGAATGAGCAGTTCTTC. It specifies CASSRGLAGVRNEQFF.

The V and J genes are TRBV30 and TRBJ1-5, with D possibly TRBD1 on 6 matching bases. Germline V gene lookup returns CDR1 GTSNPN and CDR2 SVGIG (reference sequence). The CDR3 is 13 residues long. The V gene lost 2 bases and the J gene lost 7 bases, with 12 bases spanning the gap. Written as DNA, the CDR3 is TGTGCCTGGAGTCCAGGGGAGGCGCAGCCCCAGCATTTT. Translation gives CAWSPGEAQPQHF. The full variable domain, its missing parts supplied by reference TRBV30 and TRBJ1-5, is SQTIHQWPATLVQPVGSPLSLECTVEGTSNPNLYWYRQAAGRGLQLLFYSVGIGQISSEVPQNLSASRPQDRQFILSSKKLLLSDSGFYLCAWSPGEAQPQHFGDGTRLSIL.

V usage is TRBV7-8 and J usage is TRBJ1-2; D ambiguous. Germline-derived CDR1 and CDR2 are SGHVS and FQNEAQ. Trimming removed 5 bases from V and 7 bases from J, with 11 bases in between. This CDR3 is built from 12 residues. The CDR3 DNA follows: TGTGCCAGCAGCCCCGAACGAGCTGGCTACACCTTC. Protein: CASSPERAGYTF. Full variable domain (remainder filled in from reference TRBV7-8 and TRBJ1-2): GAGVSQSPRYKVAKRGQDVALRCDPISGHVSLFWYQQALGQGPEFLTYFQNEAQLDKSGLPSDRFFAERPEGSVSTLKIQRTQQEDSAVYLCASSPERAGYTFGSGTRLTVV.

This clonotype was counted between two and nine times. The genes are TRBV20-1 and TRBJ1-1; D not resolved. The CDR3 spans 14 residues. The V gene lost 3 bases and the J gene lost 1 base, with 12 bases spanning the gap. CDR1 and CDR2 (germline): DFQATT, SNEGSKA (reference sequence). The CDR3 protein is CSARRTGRNTEAFF. Here the CDR3 DNA reads TGCAGTGCTAGGCGAACCGGGCGGAACACTGAAGCTTTCTTT.

The gene calls are TRBV15 and TRBJ2-1, with D possibly TRBD1 on 7 matching bases. V shed 5 bases and J shed 7 bases, with 18 bases lying between them. Per the germline V gene, CDR1 is LNHNV and CDR2 is YYDKDF (reference sequence). The CDR3 is made up of 15 amino acids. CDR3 protein: CATSEGAGRRNEQFF. The CDR3 bases are TGTGCCACCAGCGAGGGGGCGGGACGCCGGAATGAGCAGTTCTTC.

J is TRBJ1-1 and V is TRBV20-1; D not resolved. CDR3 size: 11 residues. Germline V lookup: CDR1 DFQATT, CDR2 SNEGSKA (reference sequence). With 4 bases removed from V and 1 base from J, the gap between germline ends came to 4 bases. The CDR3 spells CSATPNTEAFF. CDR3 in DNA: TGCAGTGCTACCCCGAACACTGAAGCTTTCTTT.

The genes are TRBV6-1 and TRBJ2-1, with 14 bases identical to TRBD2. The germline gives CDR1 MNHNS, CDR2 SASEGT. There are 16 residues in the CDR3. The ends lost 6 bases at V and 4 bases at J; junction bases unmatched: 5. As DNA, the CDR3 is TGTGCCAGCAGCCGACTAGCGGGGGGGGTGTACAATGAGCAGTTCTTC. It specifies CASSRLAGGVYNEQFF.

V and J are TRBV29-1 and TRBJ1-1; 7 bases match TRBD1. Germline CDR1 SQVTM, CDR2 ANQGSEA. This CDR3 spans 13 amino acids. V lost 3 bases to trimming and J lost 4 bases; unmatched junction nucleotides: 5. The CDR3 sequence is CSVDRGTSTEAFF. CDR3 bases: TGCAGCGTTGACAGGGGGACGAGCACTGAAGCTTTCTTT. The full variable domain, with the rest looked up from reference TRBV29-1 and TRBJ1-1, is SAVISQKPSRDICQRGTSLTIQCQVDSQVTMMFWYRQQPGQSLTLIATANQGSEATYESGFVIDKFPISRPNLTFSTLTVSNMSPEDSSIYLCSVDRGTSTEAFFGQGTRLTVV.

This clonotype was detected only a few times. The rearrangement links TRBV7-9 to TRBJ1-2; 7 bases are a match to TRBD1. CDR1 and CDR2 from the germline V gene are SEHNR and FQNEAQ (reference sequence). The CDR3 sequence is 13 residues long. J was trimmed by 5 bases and V by 3 bases; bases with no gene match: 3. The CDR3 nucleotides are TGTGCCAGCAGCTTTACAGGGGAATATGGCTACACCTTC. Encoded protein: CASSFTGEYGYTF.

The chain uses TRBV7-7 and TRBJ2-3, with D maybe TRBD2 (6 bases). Germline loops: CDR1 SSHAT, CDR2 FNYEAQ (reference sequence). This CDR3 region has 15 residues. Here the CDR3 reads CAIKTAEGKEDTQYF. The DNA for the CDR3 is TGTGCTATCAAGACCGCGGAGGGAAAGGAAGATACGCAGTATTTT.